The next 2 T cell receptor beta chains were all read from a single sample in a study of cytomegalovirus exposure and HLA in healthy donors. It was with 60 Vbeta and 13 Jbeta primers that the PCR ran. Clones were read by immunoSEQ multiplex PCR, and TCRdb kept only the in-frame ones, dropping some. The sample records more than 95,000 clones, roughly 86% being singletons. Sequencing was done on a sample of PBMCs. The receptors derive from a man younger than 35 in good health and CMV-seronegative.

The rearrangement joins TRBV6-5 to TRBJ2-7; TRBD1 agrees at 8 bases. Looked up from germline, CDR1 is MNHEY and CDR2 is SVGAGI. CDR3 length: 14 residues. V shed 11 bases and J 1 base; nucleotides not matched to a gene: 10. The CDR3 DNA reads TGTGCCGCCTCGATACAGGGGGGTTCCTACGAGCAGTACTTC. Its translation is CAASIQGGSYEQYF.

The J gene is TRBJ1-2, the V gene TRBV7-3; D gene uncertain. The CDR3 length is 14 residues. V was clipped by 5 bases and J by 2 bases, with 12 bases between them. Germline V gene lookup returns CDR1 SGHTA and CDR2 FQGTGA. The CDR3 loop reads CASSQTPGNYGYTF. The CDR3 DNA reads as TGTGCCAGCAGCCAAACGCCGGGGAACTATGGCTACACCTTC. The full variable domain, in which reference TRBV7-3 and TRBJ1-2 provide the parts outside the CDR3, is GAGVSQTPSNKVTEKGKYVELRCDPISGHTALYWYRQSLGQGPEFLIYFQGTGAADDSGLPNDRFFAVRPEGSVSTLKIQRTERGDSAVYLCASSQTPGNYGYTFGSGTRLTVV.